This T cell receptor (beta chain) was recovered during a study of cytomegalovirus exposure and HLA in healthy donors. Both 60 Vbeta primers and 13 Jbeta primers went into the PCR. The assay was immunoSEQ multiplex PCR, and TCRdb's table has in-frame clones only and misses some. The table lists 150,000 to 200,000 clones, roughly 77% of them singletons, with around 1.6% in the top ten. Study conclusions and caveats: Overall, around 160 TCR beta chains were annotated as cytomegalovirus-associated. Analyzed later, association rates of TCRs varied across HLA loci, with DRB1 most and HLA-C fewest.

About this clone: Its antigen is not known.

The sample consisted of PBMCs. The TCR sequence derives from a woman aged 50 to 60 in good health and CMV-seronegative.

The CDR3 DNA sequence: TGTGCCAGCAGTGAAGGTTGGGGACAGGGGGCGCGGGCCAAAAACATTCAGTACTTC. As protein: CASSEGWGQGARAKNIQYF. This rearrangement joins TRBV6-1 to TRBJ2-4, with 12 bases identical to TRBD1. V shed 1 base and J 1 base; nucleotides not matched to a gene: 8. The CDR3 consists of 19 residues. Germline loops: CDR1 MNHNS, CDR2 SASEGT.